The entry that follows covers one TCR beta chain sequence. The antigen is undetermined. All patients picked for sequencing had shown, by flow cytometry, an expansion of CD8+CD57+ cells. Every patient presented with severe acquired aplastic anemia. This entry is derived from a study of CD8+CD57+ T cells in acquired aplastic anemia. TCR beta VDJ combinations and CDR3 sequences were profiled from genomic DNA. TCRdb re-called the reads through MiXCR, storing one row per CDR3 protein. The sample gives some 200,000 distinct CDR3 sequences, about 60% of which show up once; around 50% is in the top ten. Germline loops: CDR1 SGHVS, CDR2 FNYEAQ. CDR3 size: 19 residues. V was pared by 1 base and J by 0 bases, with 16 bases between. Study findings and constraints: Patients and controls were found to share twenty-nine CD8+ CDR3 sequences.

This clonotype originated in a human donor with aplastic anemia. Sequencing was carried out using sorted CD4+, CD8+, or CD8+CD57+ T cells (not recorded which) from PBMCs. The chain carries TRBV7-6 and TRBJ1-6; perhaps TRBD1 as D (6 bases). The DNA for the CDR3 is TGTGCCAGCAGCTTAGTATTTCGGGGGCAGGGCTCCTATAATTCACCCCTCCACTTT. Its translation: CASSLVFRGQGSYNSPLHF. Full variable domain (rest looked up from reference TRBV7-6 and TRBJ1-6): GAGVSQSPRYKVTKRGQDVALRCDPISGHVSLYWYRQALGQGPEFLTYFNYEAQQDKSGLPNDRFSAERPEGSISTLTIQRTEQRDSAMYRCASSLVFRGQGSYNSPLHFGNGTRLTVT.